One and the same sample provided the 19 T cell receptor beta chains below, sequenced in a study of CD8 T cells in Susac syndrome. The RNA, 0.5 to 1 ug, was put through reverse transcription using random hexamers. TCRdb itself ran the immunoSEQ multiplex PCR reads through MiXCR, one entry per CDR3 protein. This sample has approximately 190,000 distinct CDR3 sequences; roughly nine tenths occur once, and the top ten carry approximately 0.09%. Material for sequencing was CD4+ T cells from PBMCs. The receptors here all came from a human donor with Susac syndrome.

V is TRBV5-1 and J is TRBJ2-2; D is perhaps TRBD1 (6 bases). Germline CDR1 SGHRS, CDR2 YFSETQ. The CDR3 contains 16 residues. The V end lost 0 bases, the J end lost 3 bases, and 12 bases lay between the germline ends. The DNA for the CDR3 is TGCGCCAGCAGCTTGGTGGTTAACAGGGACACCGGGGAGCTGTTTTTT. Amino acid sequence: CASSLVVNRDTGELFF.

This clonotype was observed a handful of times. This chain joins TRBV3-1 and TRBJ1-1; 9 bases are shared with TRBD1. Germline V gene data show CDR1 as LGHDT and CDR2 as YNNKEL (reference sequence). Trimming removed 4 bases from V and 3 bases from J; junction bases left unmatched: 0. This CDR3 region has 13 residues. The DNA for the CDR3 is TGTGCCAGCAGCCGGGACAGGGACACTGAAGCTTTCTTT. This encodes CASSRDRDTEAFF.

V is TRBV10-3 and J is TRBJ2-3, with D uncertain. Trimming removed 2 bases at V and 0 bases at J, with 6 bases between. CDR1 is ENHRY, CDR2 SYGVKD, per germline. The CDR3 loop spans 14 amino acids. Here the CDR3 DNA reads TGTGCCATCAGTGAGGCTGCTAGCACAGATACGCAGTATTTT. Protein sequence: CAISEAASTDTQYF.

The V call is TRBV4-1, the J call TRBJ2-5; 10 bases are a match to TRBD2. Per the germline V gene, CDR1 is MGHRA and CDR2 is YSYEKL. The CDR3 runs 17 residues. The V and J ends lost 1 base and 5 bases, in that order; junction bases with no gene match: 10. CDR3 nucleotide sequence: TGCGCCAGCAGCCAAGTTAGGGGGACTAGCGATATGGAGACCCAGTACTTC. Translating gives CASSQVRGTSDMETQYF.

The chain combines TRBV20-1 with TRBJ2-3; D might be TRBD1 (5 bases). Trimming removed 3 bases at V and 4 bases at J, with 5 bases between. Germline CDR1 reads DFQATT; CDR2 reads SNEGSKA (reference sequence). The CDR3 has 11 amino acids. The CDR3 region is CSARGPDTQYF. CDR3 coding DNA: TGCAGTGCTAGGGGGCCAGATACGCAGTATTTT.

The rearrangement joins TRBV18 to TRBJ2-1, with TRBD2 matching over 11 bases. The junction had 1 base not matched to a gene; V was cut back by 1 base and J by 5 bases. Germline V lookup: CDR1 KGHSH, CDR2 LQKENI. The CDR3 has 15 residues. The CDR3 sequence is CASSPLGLADNEQFF. The DNA for the CDR3 is TGTGCCAGCTCACCACTGGGACTAGCGGACAATGAGCAGTTCTTC.

CDR3 sequence reads: CASSGLAGNSYNEQFF. CDR3 DNA sequence: TGTGCCAGCAGTGGACTAGCGGGGAACAGCTACAATGAGCAGTTCTTC. The chain employs TRBV2 and TRBJ2-1; 11 bases agree with TRBD2. The V segment lost 4 bases and the J segment 3 bases; nucleotides outside the gene matches: 5. Per germline, CDR1 SNHLY and CDR2 FYNNEI. This CDR3 region has 16 residues.

The chain carries TRBV11-2 and TRBJ2-5; possible D gene TRBD2, 7 bases. Between the trimmed V and J ends, which lost 1 base and 7 bases, there was a span of 16 bases. Germline lookup yields CDR1 SGHAT and CDR2 FQNNGV. This CDR3 is built from 15 residues. The CDR3 reads CASSLGGAGEGTQYF. Written as DNA, the CDR3 is TGTGCCAGCAGCTTAGGGGGGGCGGGAGAGGGGACCCAGTACTTC.

The V call is TRBV12-3 or TRBV12-4, the J call TRBJ1-2; TRBD1 is a possible D gene (6 bases). CDR3 length: 14 amino acids. V was clipped by 6 bases and J by 4 bases, with 15 bases between them. CDR3 sequence (DNA): TGTGCCAGCAGCCGAACAGGGTTTGGCTATGGCTACACCTTC. Its translation: CASSRTGFGYGYTF.

V gene TRBV14 combines with J gene TRBJ2-5; 11 nucleotides agree with TRBD2. CDR1 is SGHDN and CDR2 is FVKESK in the germline V gene. The CDR3 is 15 residues long. V shed 5 bases and J 5 bases; nucleotides not matched to a gene: 7. The CDR3 protein is CASSSLAGGYETQYF. Here the CDR3 DNA reads TGTGCCAGCAGCTCTCTAGCGGGAGGCTATGAGACCCAGTACTTC.

The rearrangement links TRBV7-9 to TRBJ1-1; D remains unclear. With 1 base removed from V and 1 base from J, the gap between germline ends came to 10 bases. Germline CDR1 SEHNR, CDR2 FQNEAQ (reference sequence). This CDR3 contains 15 residues. The CDR3: CASSLVAVKNTEAFF. The CDR3 region has the DNA TGTGCCAGCAGCTTAGTGGCAGTTAAGAACACTGAAGCTTTCTTT.

This rearrangement joins TRBV5-1 to TRBJ1-5; D is uncertain. The CDR3 is made up of 14 amino acids. Per the germline V gene, CDR1 is SGHRS and CDR2 is YFSETQ. V was shortened by 0 bases and J by 6 bases, with 10 bases between the two germline ends. This chain's CDR3 is CASSLAVGVQPQHF. The CDR3 DNA is TGCGCCAGCAGCTTGGCCGTGGGTGTTCAGCCCCAGCATTTT.

V is TRBV24-1 and J is TRBJ2-2; D gene unclear. V lost 2 bases, J lost 6 bases, and 12 bases lay in between. Germline lookup yields CDR1 KGHDR and CDR2 SFDVKD. This CDR3 spans 15 amino acids. Here the CDR3 reads CATSDSESVAGELFF. In nucleotides, the CDR3 is TGTGCCACCAGTGATTCCGAGAGTGTAGCCGGGGAGCTGTTTTTT.

This clonotype was detected a few times. This sequence joins TRBV6-5 and TRBJ2-3; D remains unclear. The germline V and J ends were trimmed by 6 bases and 2 bases, with 3 bases remaining between them. The germline V gene has CDR1 MNHEY and CDR2 SVGAGI. The CDR3 runs 11 residues. The CDR3 region has the DNA TGTGCCAGCAGGCTCACAGATACGCAGTATTTT. This translates into CASRLTDTQYF.

This clonotype was seen more than once but under ten times. The chain couples TRBV2 to TRBJ2-1; 7 bases align to TRBD1. V trimming: 11 bases; J trimming: 4 bases; junction bases outside the gene matches: 11. There are 14 residues in the CDR3. The germline CDR1 and CDR2 sequences are SNHLY and FYNNEI. CDR3 nucleotides: TGTGCCCTCGGGAAGCAGGGGGAGTACAATGAGCAGTTCTTC. It encodes CALGKQGEYNEQFF.

The chain joins TRBV9 to TRBJ2-3, with D possibly being TRBD1 or TRBD2 (5 bases each). The V and J ends lost 4 bases and 4 bases respectively, with 10 bases between them. CDR1 is SGDLS, CDR2 YYNGEE, per germline. This CDR3 contains 13 residues. The CDR3: CASSTGTSDTQYF. CDR3 DNA sequence: TGTGCCAGCAGCACCGGGACCTCAGATACGCAGTATTTT.

The chain is built from TRBV7-9 and TRBJ2-1; no clear D gene. CDR3 length: 13 amino acids. Per the germline V gene, CDR1 is SEHNR and CDR2 is FQNEAQ (reference sequence). The V and J ends lost 1 base and 9 bases respectively, with 10 bases between them. DNA for the CDR3: TGTGCCAGCAGCTTAGGTGGCGTGTCTGAGCAGTTCTTC. Protein sequence: CASSLGGVSEQFF.

The chain is built from TRBV28 and TRBJ2-7; 11 bases align to TRBD2. The CDR3 is made up of 15 amino acids. Germline V CDR1 and CDR2: MDHEN, SYDVKM. Trimming cost V 3 bases and J 4 bases; bases outside gene matches: 5. CDR3 sequence: CASSLRLAGLYEQYF. CDR3 nucleotides: TGTGCCAGCAGTTTGAGACTAGCGGGACTATACGAGCAGTACTTC.

The chain uses TRBV20-1 and TRBJ2-1; D uncertain. The CDR3 length is 13 residues. Deletions cut 5 bases from V and 2 bases from J, with 10 bases between. Per germline, CDR1 DFQATT and CDR2 SNEGSKA (reference sequence). CDR3 bases: TGCAGTGCTCTCCCTTTGCCCTACAATGAGCAGTTCTTC. This sequence encodes CSALPLPYNEQFF.